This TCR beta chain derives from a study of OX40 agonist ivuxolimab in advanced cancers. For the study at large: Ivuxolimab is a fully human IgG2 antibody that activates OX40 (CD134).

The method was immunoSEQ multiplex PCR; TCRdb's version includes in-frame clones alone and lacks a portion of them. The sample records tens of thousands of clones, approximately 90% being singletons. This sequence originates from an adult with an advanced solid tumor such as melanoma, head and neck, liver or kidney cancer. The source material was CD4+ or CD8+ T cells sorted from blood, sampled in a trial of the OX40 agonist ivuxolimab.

This CDR3 reads CASSEAGGGVGGELFF. The CDR3 DNA follows: TGTGCCAGCAGTGAAGCGGGAGGGGGAGTCGGCGGGGAGCTGTTTTTT. The V and J genes are TRBV2 and TRBJ2-2; weak D call: TRBD2 (7 bases). Looked up from germline, CDR1 is SNHLY and CDR2 is FYNNEI. Trimming left V 0 bases short and J 7 bases short, with 15 bases between. CDR3 size: 16 residues.